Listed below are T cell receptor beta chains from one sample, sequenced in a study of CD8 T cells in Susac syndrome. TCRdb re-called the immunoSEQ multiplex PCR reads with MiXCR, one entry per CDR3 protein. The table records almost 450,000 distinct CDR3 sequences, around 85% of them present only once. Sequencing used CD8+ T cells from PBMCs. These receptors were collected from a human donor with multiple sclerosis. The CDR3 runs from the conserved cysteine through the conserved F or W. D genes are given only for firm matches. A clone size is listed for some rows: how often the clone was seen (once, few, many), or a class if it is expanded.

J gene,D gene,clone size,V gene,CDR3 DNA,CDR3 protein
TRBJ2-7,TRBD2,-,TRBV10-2,TGCGCCAGCAGTGAATCTGGGGGGAGGGTTCCCTACGAGCAGTACTTC,CASSESGGRVPYEQYF
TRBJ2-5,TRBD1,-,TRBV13,TGTGCCAGCAGCGCGACCGACAGGGGAGAGACCCAGTACTTC,CASSATDRGETQYF
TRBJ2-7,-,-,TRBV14,TGTGCCAGCAGCCAGAACTCCCTGGCCTACGAGCAGTACTTC,CASSQNSLAYEQYF
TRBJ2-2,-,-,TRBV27,TGTGCCAGCAGTTTACTGGAGGCAGAAAAAACCGGGGAGCTGTTTTTT,CASSLLEAEKTGELFF
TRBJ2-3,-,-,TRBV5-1,TGCGCCAGTCGCAGAGCGGTTCCTCGGGTGGAGTATTTT,CASRRAVPRVEYF
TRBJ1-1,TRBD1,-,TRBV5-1,TGCGCCAGCAGCTTAGGGACAGGGTATAGCACTGAAGCTTTCTTT,CASSLGTGYSTEAFF
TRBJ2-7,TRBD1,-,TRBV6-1,TGTGCCAGCAGTGTTGGACAGGGGGCTGTCTACGAGCAGTACTTC,CASSVGQGAVYEQYF
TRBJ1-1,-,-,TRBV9,TGTGCCAGCAGCGATCCGGGGGCCGGAAAGGCTGAAGCTTTCTTT,CASSDPGAGKAEAFF
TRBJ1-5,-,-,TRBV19,TGTGCCAGTAGCAGGCTCAATCAGCCCCAGCATTTT,CASSRLNQPQHF
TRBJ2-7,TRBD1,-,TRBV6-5,TGTGCCAGCAGTTTCTTCCGTTCCGCCGGGACAGGAACCTACGAGCAGTACTTC,CASSFFRSAGTGTYEQYF
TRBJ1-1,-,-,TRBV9,TGTGCCAGCAGCGGCCATGAGGCTGCGAACACTGAAGCTTTCTTT,CASSGHEAANTEAFF
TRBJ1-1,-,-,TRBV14,TGTGCCAGCAGCCAAGAATGGATCGGGACACAGAACACTGAAGCTTTCTTT,CASSQEWIGTQNTEAFF
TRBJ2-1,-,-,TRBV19,TGTGCCAGTAGTATGGACGGGAACTACAATGAGCAGTTCTTC,CASSMDGNYNEQFF
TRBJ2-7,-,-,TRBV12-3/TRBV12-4,TGTGCCAGCAGCCGGACGGTCTCCTACGAGCAGTACTTC,CASSRTVSYEQYF
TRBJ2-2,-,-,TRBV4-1,TGCGCCAGCAGCCAAGAAGGGCAGAACACCGGGGAGCTGTTTTTT,CASSQEGQNTGELFF
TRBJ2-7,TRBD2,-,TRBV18,TGTGCCAGCTCACCACCGGAGCGGGAGGCAACCTACGAGCAGTACTTC,CASSPPEREATYEQYF
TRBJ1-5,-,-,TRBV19,TGTGCCAGTAGTGACGTTAGCAATCAGCCCCAGCATTTT,CASSDVSNQPQHF
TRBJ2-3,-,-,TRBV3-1,TGTGCCAGCAGCCAAGAGGACAGCTCTGCGCCTAGCACAGATACGCAGTATTTT,CASSQEDSSAPSTDTQYF
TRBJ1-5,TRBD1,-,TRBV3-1,TGTGCCAGCAGCCTGACAGGGGACGAGGGTCAGCCCCAGCATTTT,CASSLTGDEGQPQHF
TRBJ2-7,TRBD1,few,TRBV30,TGTGCCTGGGACGGGACAGGAGCCTCCTACGAGCAGTACTTC,CAWDGTGASYEQYF
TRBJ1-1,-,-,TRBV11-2,TGTGCCAGCAGCTACGATATCAGTGAGAACACTGAAGCTTTCTTT,CASSYDISENTEAFF
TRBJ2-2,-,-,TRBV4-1,TGCGCCAGCAGCCAAGTCCAGGTCACCGGGGAGCTGTTTTTT,CASSQVQVTGELFF
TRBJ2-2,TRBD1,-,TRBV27,TGTGCCAGCACCCGGCGGACAGGGAACACCGGGGAGCTGTTTTTT,CASTRRTGNTGELFF
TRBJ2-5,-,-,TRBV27,TGTGCCAGCAGTCCCCGGGAGCAAGAGACCCAGTACTTC,CASSPREQETQYF
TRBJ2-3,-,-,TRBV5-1,TGCGCCAGCAGCTTGGCCGAGGAAGTTACGCAGTATTTT,CASSLAEEVTQYF
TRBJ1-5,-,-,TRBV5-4,TGTGCCAGCAGCGTAGCAGGTCAGCCCCAGCATTTT,CASSVAGQPQHF
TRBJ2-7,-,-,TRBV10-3,TGTGCCATGAACCCCGGGAACTCCTACGAGCAGTACTTC,CAMNPGNSYEQYF
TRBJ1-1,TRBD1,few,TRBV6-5,TGTGCCAGCAGTTACGGACAGGGACCCACTGAAGCTTTCTTT,CASSYGQGPTEAFF
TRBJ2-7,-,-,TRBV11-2,TGTGCCAGCAGCTTAGGGACAAACTACTACGAGCAGTACTTC,CASSLGTNYYEQYF
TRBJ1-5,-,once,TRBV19,TGTGCCAGTAGTGGGGCAGGGGCCCAGCCCCAGCATTTT,CASSGAGAQPQHF
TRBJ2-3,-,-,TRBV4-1,TGCGCCAGCAGCACGAATCAGGACTTAGATACGCAGTATTTT,CASSTNQDLDTQYF
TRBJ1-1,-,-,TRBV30,TGTGCCTGGGGAAGGGGCGCTGAAGCTTTCTTT,CAWGRGAEAFF
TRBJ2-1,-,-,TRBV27,TGTGCCAGCAAAAGTGGGCTCCCCCACAATGAGCAGTTCTTC,CASKSGLPHNEQFF
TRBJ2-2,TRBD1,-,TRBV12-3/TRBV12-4,TGTGCCGGCGGACAGGGGGCGGTCGGCACCGGGGAGCTGTTTTTT,CAGGQGAVGTGELFF
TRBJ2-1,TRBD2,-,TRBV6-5,TGTGCCAGCGAGGCGGGAAGTAGCGGGAGGAATGAGCAGTTCTTC,CASEAGSSGRNEQFF
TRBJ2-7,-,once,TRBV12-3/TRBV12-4,TGTGCCAGCAGTTTGCACAGATCCTACGAGCAGTACTTC,CASSLHRSYEQYF
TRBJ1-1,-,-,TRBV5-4,TGTGCCAGCCGGACAGACGACACTGAAGCTTTCTTT,CASRTDDTEAFF
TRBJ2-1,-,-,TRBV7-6,TGTGCCAGCAGCTATACCAGTGACTACAATGAGCAGTTCTTC,CASSYTSDYNEQFF
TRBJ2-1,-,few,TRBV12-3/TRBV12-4,TGTGCTACCAATGTACTTAGCTCCTACAATGAGCAGTTCTTC,CATNVLSSYNEQFF
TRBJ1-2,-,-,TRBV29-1,TGCAGCGTTGAAGTTGCCCGGGGGGCCTATGGCTACACCTTC,CSVEVARGAYGYTF
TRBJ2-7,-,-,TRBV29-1,TGCAGCGTTGAAATTTGGGGGCGAGCCTACGAGCAGTACTTC,CSVEIWGRAYEQYF
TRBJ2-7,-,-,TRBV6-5,TGTGCCAGCAGTCACACCATAGGACACTACGAGCAGTACTTC,CASSHTIGHYEQYF
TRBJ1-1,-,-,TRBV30,TGTGCCTGCAACAGAATGGATCCTGAAGCTTTCTTT,CACNRMDPEAFF
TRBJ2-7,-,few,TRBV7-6,TGTGCCAGCAGCCAAGGACCCGATTCTTACGAGCAGTACTTC,CASSQGPDSYEQYF
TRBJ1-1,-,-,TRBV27,TGTGCCAGCAGTTTGGGGCAGGGCCTCGAAGCTTTCTTT,CASSLGQGLEAFF
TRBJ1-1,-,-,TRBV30,TGTGCCTGGAGTGTCAATAGCGACACTGAAGCTTTCTTT,CAWSVNSDTEAFF
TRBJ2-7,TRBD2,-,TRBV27,TGTGCCAGCAGTTTATCCCGGACTAGCGGGAGGAACCGATACGAGCAGTACTTC,CASSLSRTSGRNRYEQYF
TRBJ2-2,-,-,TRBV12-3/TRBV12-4,TGTGCCAGCAGTCCCGGGTATAAAGACAGGAACACCGGGGAGCTGTTTTTT,CASSPGYKDRNTGELFF
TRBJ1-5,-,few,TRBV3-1,TGTGCCAGCAGCACGAATCGGGATCTCCAGCCCCAGCATTTT,CASSTNRDLQPQHF
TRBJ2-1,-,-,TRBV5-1,TGCGCCAGCAGCTTTATAGATCGGCAATATGAGCAGTTCTTC,CASSFIDRQYEQFF
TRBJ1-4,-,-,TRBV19,TGTGCCAGTAGTCTCAACAGCCCAACTAATGAAAAACTGTTTTTT,CASSLNSPTNEKLFF
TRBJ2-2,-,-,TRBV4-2,TGTGCCAGTGGCAGTTTACTGAACACCGGGGAGCTGTTTTTT,CASGSLLNTGELFF
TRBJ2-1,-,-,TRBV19,TGTGCCAGTAGTCCCAGCGAGGACTACAATGAGCAGTTCTTC,CASSPSEDYNEQFF
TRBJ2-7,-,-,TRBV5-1,TGCGCCAGCAGCTTGTGGGGACCACCCTCCGAGCAGTACTTC,CASSLWGPPSEQYF
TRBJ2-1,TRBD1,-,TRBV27,TGTGCCAGCAGTCTTTCCCGGGACAGCAATGAGCAGTTCTTC,CASSLSRDSNEQFF
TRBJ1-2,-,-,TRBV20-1,TGCAGTGGTCTGGAGGACACTAACTATGGCTACACCTTC,CSGLEDTNYGYTF
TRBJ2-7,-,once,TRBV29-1,TGCAGCGCTATGGATTGGGACGGGGGCTCCTACGAGCAGTACTTC,CSAMDWDGGSYEQYF
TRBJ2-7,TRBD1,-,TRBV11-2,TGTGCCAGCAGCTTAAGGGCAGGACAGGCTTACGAGCAGTACTTC,CASSLRAGQAYEQYF
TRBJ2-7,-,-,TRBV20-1,TGCAGTGCCGCCGACAGAAATTCCTACGAGCAGTACTTC,CSAADRNSYEQYF